The 14 T cell receptor beta chains reported below all come from one sample, sequenced in a study of control samples from healthy donors and cancer patients. Some clones are missing from TCRdb's copy, which holds only in-frame ones; the method was immunoSEQ multiplex PCR. This sample has 120,000 to 150,000 clones, with roughly nine tenths found just once. Sequencing was performed on blood. Receptors originate from a man aged 18 to 30 in good health.

This chain connects TRBV25-1 to TRBJ2-7; TRBD1 matches 9 bases. The CDR3 spans 14 residues. Germline V gives CDR1 MGHDK, CDR2 SYGVNS. The V segment lost 3 bases and the J segment 5 bases; nucleotides outside the gene matches: 5. As DNA, the CDR3 is TGTGCCAGCAGTGACGACAGGGGGTCCGACGAGCAGTACTTC. It encodes CASSDDRGSDEQYF.

The CDR3 DNA sequence: TGCAGCGTAGCTGACAGGGGTGGCAATCAGCCCCAGCATTTT. Amino acids: CSVADRGGNQPQHF. V is TRBV29-1 and J is TRBJ1-5, with 8 bases aligning to TRBD1. CDR1 is SQVTM and CDR2 is ANQGSEA in the germline V gene. The CDR3 contains 14 residues. The ends lost 6 bases at V and 2 bases at J; junction bases unmatched: 6. Variable domain in full (rest from reference TRBV29-1 and TRBJ1-5): SAVISQKPSRDICQRGTSLTIQCQVDSQVTMMFWYRQQPGQSLTLIATANQGSEATYESGFVIDKFPISRPNLTFSTLTVSNMSPEDSSIYLCSVADRGGNQPQHFGDGTRLSIL.

This chain links TRBV7-3 with TRBJ1-6; the match to TRBD1 covers 7 bases. This CDR3 has 17 residues. Trimming at V came to 4 bases and at J to 4 bases, leaving 10 bases not matched to a gene. Germline V gene lookup returns CDR1 SGHTA and CDR2 FQGTGA. The CDR3 DNA sequence: TGTGCCAGCAGCTCTAAGACAGGGAACCGTTATAATTCACCCCTCCACTTT. Translating it yields CASSSKTGNRYNSPLHF.

The chain combines TRBV2 with TRBJ1-4; D is perhaps TRBD1 (6 bases). The V end lost 5 bases, the J end lost 2 bases, and 12 bases lay between the germline ends. There are 15 residues in the CDR3. Per germline, CDR1 SNHLY and CDR2 FYNNEI. The CDR3 reads CASSSLGGTNEKLFF. The CDR3 DNA reads as TGTGCCAGCAGTTCCCTCGGGGGCACTAATGAAAAACTGTTTTTT.

The gene calls are TRBV10-1 and TRBJ1-2, with 7 bases identical to TRBD1. CDR3 length: 16 residues. The V gene's germline CDR1 is WNHNN and CDR2 SYGVQD (reference sequence). V lost 2 bases and J lost 6; bases outside the gene matches: 12. Here the CDR3 reads CASSENRTGPRNGYTF. As DNA, the CDR3 is TGCGCCAGCAGTGAGAATAGGACAGGCCCCCGAAATGGCTACACCTTC.

This rearrangement joins TRBV19 to TRBJ2-4; the D call may be TRBD1 or TRBD2 (5 bases each). Germline CDR1 reads LNHDA; CDR2 reads SQIVND (reference sequence). This CDR3 is built from 14 residues. Trimming took 6 bases from V and 4 from J, leaving 13 bases between them. The CDR3 region is CASRSGTEKNIQYF. The CDR3 nucleotides read TGTGCCAGTAGGTCCGGGACGGAAAAAAACATTCAGTACTTC.

V gene TRBV2 combines with J gene TRBJ2-2; D is possibly TRBD1 (6 bases). Germline assignment: CDR1 SNHLY and CDR2 FYNNEI. The CDR3 extends over 15 amino acids. V lost 5 bases and J lost 2, with 12 bases in between. CDR3 in amino acids: CASSFRDINTGELFF. CDR3 nucleotide sequence: TGTGCCAGCAGTTTCCGGGACATCAACACCGGGGAGCTGTTTTTT.

The chain joins TRBV28 to TRBJ2-7; D uncertain. Germline V gives CDR1 MDHEN, CDR2 SYDVKM. The CDR3 is 12 residues long. V was clipped by 6 bases and J by 2 bases, with 8 bases between them. The CDR3 region has the DNA TGTGCCAGCAGACGTCCCCCCTACGAGCAGTACTTC. Translating gives CASRRPPYEQYF.

This clone has only one observation. This chain uses TRBV6-2 or TRBV6-3 with TRBJ2-7, with D possibly called TRBD1 or TRBD2 (5 bases each). The CDR3 length is 14 residues. The ends were cut back, 5 bases at V and 6 bases at J, with 17 bases in the middle. CDR1 and CDR2 from the germline V gene are MNHEY and SVGEGT. The DNA for the CDR3 is TGTGCCAGCAGTCCCATACAAGGGACCGGCGAGCAGTACTTC. Translated, it gives CASSPIQGTGEQYF.

This clone was observed a single time. CDR3 coding DNA: TGTGCCAGTAGTATCCCCCTGGAGGCAGGGGGTTACAATCAGCCCCAGCATTTT. Translated, it gives CASSIPLEAGGYNQPQHF. This chain joins TRBV19 and TRBJ1-5; 7 bases align to TRBD1. Germline assignment: CDR1 LNHDA and CDR2 SQIVND (reference sequence). J gave up 3 bases and V 3 bases, and 14 bases lay outside the gene matches. The CDR3 consists of 18 residues.

This clone appeared a single time. The chain links TRBV19 to TRBJ1-2; 7 bases are shared with TRBD1. J was trimmed by 4 bases and V by 6 bases; bases with no gene match: 8. The CDR3 length is 14 residues. Germline V CDR1 and CDR2: LNHDA, SQIVND (reference sequence). The CDR3 reads CASRRGTEFYGYTF. CDR3 in DNA: TGTGCCAGTAGACGCGGGACAGAATTCTATGGCTACACCTTC.

This clone was seen more than once but under ten times. The genes are TRBV18 and TRBJ2-1, with D possibly TRBD2 on 7 matching bases. The CDR3 consists of 18 residues. Germline assignment: CDR1 KGHSH and CDR2 LQKENI. Between the trimmed V and J ends, which lost 1 base and 0 bases, there was a span of 16 bases. This chain's CDR3 is CASSPRGGGESSYNEQFF. CDR3 nucleotides: TGTGCCAGCTCACCACGAGGGGGGGGAGAGAGCTCCTACAATGAGCAGTTCTTC. Full variable domain (missing parts from reference TRBV18 and TRBJ2-1): NAGVMQNPRHLVRRRGQEARLRCSPMKGHSHVYWYRQLPEEGLKFMVYLQKENIIDESGMPKERFSAEFPKEGPSILRIQQVVRGDSAAYFCASSPRGGGESSYNEQFFGPGTRLTVL.

The V gene is TRBV14, the J gene TRBJ1-5; D not resolved. Germline-derived CDR1 and CDR2 are SGHDN and FVKESK. Trimming took 0 bases from V and 7 from J, leaving 7 bases between them. The CDR3 consists of 13 residues. The CDR3 reads CASSQEFGQPQHF. The DNA for the CDR3 is TGTGCCAGCAGCCAAGAATTCGGGCAGCCCCAGCATTTT.

The chain links TRBV7-9 to TRBJ1-1; 7 bases agree with TRBD1. Germline V gene lookup returns CDR1 SEHNR and CDR2 FQNEAQ (reference sequence). The CDR3 extends over 13 amino acids. With V trimmed by 4 bases and J by 6 bases, 5 bases remained unmatched. CDR3 in amino acids: CASSSEGAAEAFF. Here the CDR3 DNA reads TGTGCCAGCAGCTCGGAGGGGGCAGCTGAAGCTTTCTTT. Drawing the rest from reference TRBV7-9 and TRBJ1-1, the complete variable domain is DTGVSQNPRHKITKRGQNVTFRCDPISEHNRLYWYRQTLGQGPEFLTYFQNEAQLEKSRLLSDRFSAERPKGSFSTLEIQRTEQGDSAMYLCASSSEGAAEAFFGQGTRLTVV.